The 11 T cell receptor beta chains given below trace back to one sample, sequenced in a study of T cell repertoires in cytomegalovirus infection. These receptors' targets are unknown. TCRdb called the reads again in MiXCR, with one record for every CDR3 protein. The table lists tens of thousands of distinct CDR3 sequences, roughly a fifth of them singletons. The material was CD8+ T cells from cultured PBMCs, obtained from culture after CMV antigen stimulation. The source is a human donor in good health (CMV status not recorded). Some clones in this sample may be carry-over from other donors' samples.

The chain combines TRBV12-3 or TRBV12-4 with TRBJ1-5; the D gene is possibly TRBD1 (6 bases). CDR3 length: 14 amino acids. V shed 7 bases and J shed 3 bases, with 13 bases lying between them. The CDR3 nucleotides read TGTGCCAGCACCGAAACAGGGTACAATCAGCCCCAGCATTTT. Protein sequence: CASTETGYNQPQHF.

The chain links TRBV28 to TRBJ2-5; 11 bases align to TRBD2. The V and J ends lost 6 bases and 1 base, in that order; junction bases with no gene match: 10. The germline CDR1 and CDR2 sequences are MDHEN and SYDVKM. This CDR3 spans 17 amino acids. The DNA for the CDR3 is TGTGCCAGCAGCCCGGGACTAGCGGAGGCAGTCCAAGAGACCCAGTACTTC. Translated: CASSPGLAEAVQETQYF. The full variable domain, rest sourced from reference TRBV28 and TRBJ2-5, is DVKVTQSSRYLVKRTGEKVFLECVQDMDHENMFWYRQDPGLGLRLIYFSYDVKMKEKGDIPEGYSVSREKKERFSLILESASTNQTSMYLCASSPGLAEAVQETQYFGPGTRLLVL.

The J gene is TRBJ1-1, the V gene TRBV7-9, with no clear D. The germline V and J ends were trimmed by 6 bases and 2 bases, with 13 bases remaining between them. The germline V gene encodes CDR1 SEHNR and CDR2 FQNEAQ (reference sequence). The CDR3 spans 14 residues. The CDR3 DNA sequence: TGTGCCAGCAGTTCTAATTCGGGTAACACTGAAGCTTTCTTT. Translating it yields CASSSNSGNTEAFF.

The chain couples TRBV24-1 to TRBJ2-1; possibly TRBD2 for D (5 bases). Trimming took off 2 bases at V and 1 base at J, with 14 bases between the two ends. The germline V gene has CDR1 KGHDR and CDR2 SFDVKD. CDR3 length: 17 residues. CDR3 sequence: CATSDSRLANSYNEQFF. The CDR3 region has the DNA TGTGCCACCAGTGATTCTAGGCTAGCTAATTCCTACAATGAGCAGTTCTTC.

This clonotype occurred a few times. The CDR3 DNA sequence: TGTGCCAGCAGTCAACCGGACAGGCCCCGAGAGCAGTACTTC. Residues: CASSQPDRPREQYF. This chain connects TRBV7-6 to TRBJ2-7, with TRBD1 identical over 7 bases. The CDR3 is made up of 14 amino acids. Germline CDR1 reads SGHVS; CDR2 reads FNYEAQ. J gave up 7 bases and V 6 bases, and 12 bases lay outside the gene matches.

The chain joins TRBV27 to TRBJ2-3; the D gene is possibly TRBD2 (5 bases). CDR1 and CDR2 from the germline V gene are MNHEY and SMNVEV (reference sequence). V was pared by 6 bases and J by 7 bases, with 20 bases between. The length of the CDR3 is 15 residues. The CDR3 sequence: CASSTPGSTRNTQYF. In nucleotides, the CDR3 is TGTGCCAGCAGCACCCCGGGATCAACCCGCAATACGCAGTATTTT.

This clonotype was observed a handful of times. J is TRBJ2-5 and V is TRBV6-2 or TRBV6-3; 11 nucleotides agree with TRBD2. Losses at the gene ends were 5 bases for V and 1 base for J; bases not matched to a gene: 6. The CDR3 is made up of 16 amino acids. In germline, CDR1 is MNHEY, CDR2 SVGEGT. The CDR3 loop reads CASSPSGLAVQETQYF. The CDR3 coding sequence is TGTGCCAGCAGTCCTTCGGGACTAGCGGTCCAAGAGACCCAGTACTTC.

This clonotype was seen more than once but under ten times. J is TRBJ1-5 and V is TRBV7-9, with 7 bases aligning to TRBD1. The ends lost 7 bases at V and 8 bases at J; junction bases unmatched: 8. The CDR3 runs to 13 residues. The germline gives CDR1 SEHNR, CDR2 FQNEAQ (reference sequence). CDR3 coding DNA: TGTGCCAGCACAGCGGACAGGCTAGAGCCCCAGCATTTT. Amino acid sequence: CASTADRLEPQHF.

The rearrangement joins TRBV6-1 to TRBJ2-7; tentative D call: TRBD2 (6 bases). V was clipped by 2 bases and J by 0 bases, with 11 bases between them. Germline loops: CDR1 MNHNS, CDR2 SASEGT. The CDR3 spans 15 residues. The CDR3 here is CASSERRGSSYEQYF. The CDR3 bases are TGTGCCAGCAGTGAACGTCGGGGGAGCTCCTACGAGCAGTACTTC.

The CDR3 is CASRVAGGHSPLHF. In DNA form, the CDR3 reads TGTGCCAGCAGGGTGGCAGGGGGCCATTCACCCCTCCACTTT. The V call is TRBV7-2, the J call TRBJ1-6; 8 bases fit TRBD1. This CDR3 region has 14 residues. The germline gives CDR1 SGHTA, CDR2 FQGNSA. Unmatched junction bases numbered 6, after V lost 6 bases and J lost 8 bases.

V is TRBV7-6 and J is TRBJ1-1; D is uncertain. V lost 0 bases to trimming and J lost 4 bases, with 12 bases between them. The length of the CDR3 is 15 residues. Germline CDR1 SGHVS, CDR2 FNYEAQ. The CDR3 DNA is TGTGCCAGCAGCTTAGCGTGGACCGGTGGCACTGAAGCTTTCTTT. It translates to CASSLAWTGGTEAFF. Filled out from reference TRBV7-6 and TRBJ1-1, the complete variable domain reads GAGVSQSPRYKVTKRGQDVALRCDPISGHVSLYWYRQALGQGPEFLTYFNYEAQQDKSGLPNDRFSAERPEGSISTLTIQRTEQRDSAMYRCASSLAWTGGTEAFFGQGTRLTVV.